The 10 T cell receptor beta chains below all came from one sample that was sequenced in a study of T cells in Graves' hyperthyroidism and ophthalmopathy. The TCR beta CDR3 regions underwent amplification using RNA transcripts as the source. The TCR CDR3 was amplified in a first-round RT-PCR using the HTBI primer set. TCRdb reanalysed the multiplex PCR reads using MiXCR and keeps one entry per CDR3 protein. The sample carries around 500,000 distinct CDR3 sequences, approximately 15% recorded once. Sequenced material: blood. The receptor source for this set is a woman younger than 35 with Graves' hyperthyroidism.

Regarding this clonotype: The conserved final phenylalanine or tryptophan is absent from the CDR3, which likely points to a read error. The chain employs TRBV12-3 or TRBV12-4 and TRBJ1-1; a possible D gene is TRBD1 (5 bases). The CDR3 is 11 residues long. Trimming took off 7 bases at V and 11 bases at J, with 14 bases between the two ends. CDR3 amino acids: CASIWGGRAFL. The CDR3 bases are TGTGCCAGCATCTGGGGGGGAAGGGCTTTCCTT.

Ten or more counts support this clonotype. The gene calls are TRBV7-2 and TRBJ2-1; 8 nucleotides agree with TRBD2. Trimming at V came to 0 bases and at J to 0 bases, leaving 4 bases not matched to a gene. The CDR3 covers 17 residues. The germline CDR1 and CDR2 sequences are SGHTA and FQGNSA. CDR3 coding DNA: TGTGCCAGCAGCTTAGCTAGCGGGACCCTCTCCTACAATGAGCAGTTCTTC. Translated, it gives CASSLASGTLSYNEQFF.

Notes on this clonotype: This may arise from a read error, as a much more abundant clone is one base away. The genes are TRBV6-1 and TRBJ2-1; 7 bases match TRBD2. V shed 7 bases and J 0 bases; nucleotides not matched to a gene: 12. This CDR3 is 17 amino acids long. CDR1 MNHNS and CDR2 SASEGT come from the germline V gene. CDR3: CASIPLSSGGSYNEQFF. CDR3 sequence (DNA): TGTGCCAGCATCCCCCTGAGTTCGGGAGGCTCCTACAATGAGCAGTTCTTC.

V gene TRBV20-1 combines with J gene TRBJ2-1; D is ambiguous. V dropped 3 bases and J dropped 3 bases, with 9 bases sitting between them. This CDR3 has 13 amino acids. Germline CDR1 and CDR2: DFQATT and SNEGSKA (reference sequence). The CDR3 here is CSARLNLYNEQFF. The CDR3 DNA sequence: TGCAGTGCTAGGCTAAATCTCTACAATGAGCAGTTCTTC.

This clonotype was seen at least ten times. The J gene is TRBJ1-1, the V gene TRBV9, with D possibly matching TRBD1 (5 bases). The V gene's germline CDR1 is SGDLS and CDR2 YYNGEE. The CDR3 sequence is 15 residues long. Trimming pared 3 bases from V and 1 base from J, leaving 13 bases between. The chain's CDR3 is CASSAGGETNTEAFF. CDR3 nucleotide sequence: TGTGCCAGCAGCGCGGGGGGGGAGACGAACACTGAAGCTTTCTTT.

This clonotype was detected many times. The rearrangement joins TRBV12-3 or TRBV12-4 to TRBJ1-1; the D is unclear. V was shortened by 0 bases and J by 5 bases, with 7 bases between the two germline ends. This CDR3 comprises 13 residues. Here the CDR3 reads CASSLAMGTEAFF. As DNA, the CDR3 is TGTGCCAGCAGTTTAGCAATGGGGACTGAAGCTTTCTTT.

The chain carries TRBV6-1 and TRBJ2-2; D could derive from TRBD1 or TRBD2 (5 bases each). CDR1 is MNHNS, CDR2 SASEGT, per germline. The CDR3 is 14 residues long. V dropped 10 bases and J dropped 7 bases, with 19 bases sitting between them. CDR3 sequence reads: CATGRDPRGGELFF. In DNA form, the CDR3 reads TGTGCCACGGGCCGGGACCCGCGAGGCGGGGAGCTGTTTTTT.

This clonotype was recorded at least ten times. This chain uses TRBV11-1 with TRBJ2-1; D is unresolved. The CDR3 spans 11 residues. V lost 2 bases and J lost 14, with 10 bases in between. Germline V lookup: CDR1 SGHAT, CDR2 FQDESV (reference sequence). This CDR3 reads CASSLSDEEFF. DNA for the CDR3: TGTGCCAGCAGCTTAAGTGACGAGGAGTTCTTC. Looking up the rest from reference TRBV11-1 and TRBJ2-1 gives the full variable domain: EAEVAQSPRYKITEKSQAVAFWCDPISGHATLYWYRQILGQGPELLVQFQDESVVDDSQLPKDRFSAERLKGVDSTLKIQPAELGDSAMYLCASSLSDEEFFGPGTRLTVL.

This clonotype was recorded many times. The chain joins TRBV27 to TRBJ1-2, with 9 positions matching TRBD1. The CDR3 runs to 13 residues. Germline loops: CDR1 MNHEY, CDR2 SMNVEV (reference sequence). The trim removed 7 bases at V and 5 bases at J, leaving 5 bases unmatched. CDR3 coding DNA: TGTGCCAGCAAAACAGGGGGCGCGTATGGCTACACCTTC. Translation gives CASKTGGAYGYTF.

V usage is TRBV5-5 and J usage is TRBJ1-1; TRBD1 matches at 9 bases. The germline CDR1 and CDR2 sequences are SGHKS and YYEKEE (reference sequence). V trimming: 4 bases; J trimming: 5 bases; junction bases outside the gene matches: 6. CDR3 length equals 14 residues. The CDR3 nucleotides read TGTGCCAGCAGCAAACAGGGGGCGTCGACTGAAGCTTTCTTT. Translation gives CASSKQGASTEAFF.